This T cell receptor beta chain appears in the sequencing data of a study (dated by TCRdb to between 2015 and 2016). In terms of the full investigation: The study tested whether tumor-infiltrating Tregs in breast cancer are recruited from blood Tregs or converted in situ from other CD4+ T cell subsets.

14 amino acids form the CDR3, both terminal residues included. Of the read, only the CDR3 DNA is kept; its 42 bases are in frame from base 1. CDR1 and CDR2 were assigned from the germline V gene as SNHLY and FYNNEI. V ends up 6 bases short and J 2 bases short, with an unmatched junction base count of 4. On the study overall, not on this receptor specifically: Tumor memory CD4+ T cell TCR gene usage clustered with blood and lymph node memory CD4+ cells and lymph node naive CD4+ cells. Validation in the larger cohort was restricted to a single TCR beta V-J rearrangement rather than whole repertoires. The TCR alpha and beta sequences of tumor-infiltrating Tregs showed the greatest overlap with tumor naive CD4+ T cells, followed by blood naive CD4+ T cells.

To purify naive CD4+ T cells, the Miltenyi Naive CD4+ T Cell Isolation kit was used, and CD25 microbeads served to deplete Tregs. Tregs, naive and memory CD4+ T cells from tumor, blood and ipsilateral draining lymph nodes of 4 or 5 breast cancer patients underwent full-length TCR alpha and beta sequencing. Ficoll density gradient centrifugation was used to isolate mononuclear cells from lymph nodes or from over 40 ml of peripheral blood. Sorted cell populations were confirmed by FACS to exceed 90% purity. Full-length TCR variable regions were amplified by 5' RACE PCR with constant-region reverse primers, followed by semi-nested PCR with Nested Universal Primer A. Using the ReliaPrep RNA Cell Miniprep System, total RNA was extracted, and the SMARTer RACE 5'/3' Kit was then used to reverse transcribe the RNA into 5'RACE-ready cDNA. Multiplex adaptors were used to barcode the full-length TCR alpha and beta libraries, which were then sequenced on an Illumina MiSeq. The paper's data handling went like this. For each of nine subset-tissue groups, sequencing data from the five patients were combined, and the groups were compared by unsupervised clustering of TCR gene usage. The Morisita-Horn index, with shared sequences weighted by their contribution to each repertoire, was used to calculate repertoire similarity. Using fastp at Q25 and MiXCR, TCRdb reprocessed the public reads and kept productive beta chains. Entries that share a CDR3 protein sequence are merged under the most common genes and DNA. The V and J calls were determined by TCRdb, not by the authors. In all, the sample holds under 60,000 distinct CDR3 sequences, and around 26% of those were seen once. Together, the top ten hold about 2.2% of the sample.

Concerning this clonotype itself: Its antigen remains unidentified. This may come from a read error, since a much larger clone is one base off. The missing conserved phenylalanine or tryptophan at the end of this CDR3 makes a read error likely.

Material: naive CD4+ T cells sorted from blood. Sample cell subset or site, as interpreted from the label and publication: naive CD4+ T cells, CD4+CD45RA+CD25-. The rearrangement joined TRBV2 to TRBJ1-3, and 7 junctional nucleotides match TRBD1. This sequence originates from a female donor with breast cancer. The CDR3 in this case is CASRPQGPGNTIYS. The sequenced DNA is TGTGCCAGCAGACCACAGGGGCCTGGAAACACCATATATTCT.